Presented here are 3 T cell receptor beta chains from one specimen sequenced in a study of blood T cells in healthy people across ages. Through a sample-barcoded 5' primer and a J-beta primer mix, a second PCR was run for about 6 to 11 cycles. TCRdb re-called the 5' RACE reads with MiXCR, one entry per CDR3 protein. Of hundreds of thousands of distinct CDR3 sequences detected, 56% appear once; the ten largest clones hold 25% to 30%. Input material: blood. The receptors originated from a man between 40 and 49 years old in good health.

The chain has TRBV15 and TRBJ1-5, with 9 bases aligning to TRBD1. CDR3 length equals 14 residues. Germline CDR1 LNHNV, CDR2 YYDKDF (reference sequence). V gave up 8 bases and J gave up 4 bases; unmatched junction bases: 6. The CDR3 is CATSLDRGNQPQHF. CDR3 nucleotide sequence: TGTGCCACCTCCTTGGACAGGGGAAATCAGCCCCAGCATTTT.

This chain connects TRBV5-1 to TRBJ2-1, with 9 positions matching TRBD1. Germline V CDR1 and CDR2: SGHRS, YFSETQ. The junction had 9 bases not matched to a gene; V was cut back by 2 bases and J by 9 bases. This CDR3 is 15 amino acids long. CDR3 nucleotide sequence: TGCGCCAGCAGCTTCCACAGGGGGCGAGAAGGTGAGCAGTTCTTC. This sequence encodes CASSFHRGREGEQFF.

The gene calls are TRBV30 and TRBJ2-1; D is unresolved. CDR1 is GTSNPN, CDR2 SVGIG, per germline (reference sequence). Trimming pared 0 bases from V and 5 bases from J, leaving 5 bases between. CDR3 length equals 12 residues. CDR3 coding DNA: TGTGCCTGGAGTGTGTTTGACAATGAGCAGTTCTTC. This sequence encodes CAWSVFDNEQFF.